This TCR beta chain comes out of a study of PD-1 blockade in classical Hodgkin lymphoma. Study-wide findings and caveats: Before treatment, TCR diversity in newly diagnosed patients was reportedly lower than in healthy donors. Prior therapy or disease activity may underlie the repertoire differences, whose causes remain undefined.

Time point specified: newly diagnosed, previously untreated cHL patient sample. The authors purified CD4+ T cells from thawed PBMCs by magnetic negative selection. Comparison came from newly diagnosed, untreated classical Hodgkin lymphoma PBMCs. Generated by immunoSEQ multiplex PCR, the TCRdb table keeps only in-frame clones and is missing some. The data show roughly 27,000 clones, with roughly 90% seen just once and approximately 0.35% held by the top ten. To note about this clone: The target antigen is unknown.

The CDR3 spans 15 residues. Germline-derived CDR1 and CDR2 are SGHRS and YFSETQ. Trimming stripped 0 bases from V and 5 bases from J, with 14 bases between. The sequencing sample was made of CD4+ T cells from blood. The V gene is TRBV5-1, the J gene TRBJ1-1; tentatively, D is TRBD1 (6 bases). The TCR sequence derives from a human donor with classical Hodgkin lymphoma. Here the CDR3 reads CASSLVPGAETEAFF. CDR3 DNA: TGCGCCAGCAGCTTGGTCCCGGGGGCCGAAACTGAAGCTTTCTTT.